Shown below are 19 T cell receptor beta chains from a single sample sequenced in a study of blood T cell repertoires in COVID-19. This table comes from immunoSEQ multiplex PCR, and its TCRdb copy is limited to in-frame clones, with some not included. The profile shows 150,000 to 200,000 clones, approximately 80% of them singletons. Sequenced sample: peripheral blood. These receptors were taken from a woman older than 75 with acute or convalescent COVID-19.

The V and J genes are TRBV19 and TRBJ1-1; a possible D gene is TRBD1 (5 bases). CDR1 and CDR2 from the germline V gene are LNHDA and SQIVND (reference sequence). V lost 8 bases to trimming and J lost 0 bases, with 10 bases between them. The CDR3 spans 13 residues. The CDR3 loop reads CASRDSLNTEAFF. The DNA for the CDR3 is TGTGCCAGTCGGGACTCTTTGAACACTGAAGCTTTCTTT.

V and J are TRBV9 and TRBJ2-1; 9 bases align to TRBD2. The V gene's germline CDR1 is SGDLS and CDR2 YYNGEE. Losses at the gene ends were 0 bases for V and 0 bases for J; bases not matched to a gene: 4. The CDR3 is made up of 17 amino acids. CDR3 nucleotides: TGTGCCAGCAGCGTAGCGGGTAGCGGGAGCTCCTACAATGAGCAGTTCTTC. It translates to CASSVAGSGSSYNEQFF.

This chain connects TRBV7-9 to TRBJ1-4; D gene unclear. CDR3 length: 13 amino acids. V lost 0 bases, J lost 7 bases, and 6 bases lay in between. Germline CDR1 and CDR2: SEHNR and FQNEAQ (reference sequence). The CDR3 nucleotides read TGTGCCAGCAGCTTAGCCTTGAGTGAAAAACTGTTTTTT. Encoded protein: CASSLALSEKLFF.

The rearrangement joins TRBV7-2 to TRBJ2-7; 7 bases align to TRBD1. The germline V gene encodes CDR1 SGHTA and CDR2 FQGNSA. This CDR3 region has 13 residues. After removal of 5 bases from V and 7 bases from J, the junction contained 8 bases not matched to a gene. The CDR3 nucleotides are TGTGCCAGCAGCCCCCGACAGGGTTTGGAGCAGTACTTC. Protein sequence: CASSPRQGLEQYF.

The rearrangement uses TRBV2 and TRBJ2-7, with 7 bases fitting TRBD1. The CDR3 loop spans 15 amino acids. Germline values: CDR1 SNHLY, CDR2 FYNNEI. Unmatched junction bases numbered 11, after V lost 7 bases and J lost 2 bases. CDR3: CASIRQLGTAYEQYF. The CDR3 nucleotides read TGTGCCAGCATTCGACAACTAGGGACAGCCTACGAGCAGTACTTC.

This clone occurred many times. The rearrangement uses TRBV9 and TRBJ2-3; 7 bases align to TRBD1. Losses at the gene ends were 7 bases for V and 2 bases for J; bases not matched to a gene: 1. This CDR3 is built from 12 residues. Per the germline V gene, CDR1 is SGDLS and CDR2 is YYNGEE. The chain's CDR3 is CASGQATDTQYF. CDR3 DNA: TGTGCCAGCGGACAGGCCACAGATACGCAGTATTTT.

V and J are TRBV5-1 and TRBJ2-1; D not resolved. Germline loops: CDR1 SGHRS, CDR2 YFSETQ. The V end lost 1 base, the J end lost 7 bases, and 12 bases lay between the germline ends. The length of the CDR3 is 14 residues. The DNA for the CDR3 is TGCGCCAGCAGCTTGAATCCGAGGTTGAATGAGCAGTTCTTC. Protein product: CASSLNPRLNEQFF.

The chain is built from TRBV3-1 (or the pseudogene TRBV3-2) and TRBJ2-5, with 9 positions matching TRBD2. V gave up 0 bases and J gave up 4 bases; unmatched junction bases: 9. Germline V gene sequence: CDR1 LGHDT, CDR2 YNNKEL (reference sequence). The CDR3 is 17 residues long. The CDR3 sequence: CASSQDRSGRSVETQYF. CDR3 DNA: TGTGCCAGCAGCCAAGATCGAAGCGGGAGGTCGGTAGAGACCCAGTACTTC.

V gene TRBV6-5 combines with J gene TRBJ2-7, with a tentative D call TRBD1 (5 bases). The CDR3 runs to 12 residues. CDR1 MNHEY and CDR2 SVGAGI come from the germline V gene. Trimming took off 6 bases at V and 2 bases at J, with 8 bases between the two ends. CDR3 nucleotide sequence: TGTGCCAGCAGACCAGGGCCCTACGAGCAGTACTTC. Its protein is CASRPGPYEQYF.

This clone has a handful of counts. The chain combines TRBV11-3 with TRBJ2-2, with 8 bases lining up with TRBD1. The CDR3 consists of 19 residues. Germline lookup yields CDR1 SGHNT and CDR2 YENEEA. V lost 3 bases and J lost 5; bases outside the gene matches: 17. The CDR3 is CASSFSYLSWTGFTGELFF. The CDR3 nucleotides read TGTGCCAGCAGCTTCTCTTATCTTTCGTGGACAGGGTTTACCGGGGAGCTGTTTTTT.

This chain uses TRBV6-5 with TRBJ1-2; 10 nucleotides match TRBD1. The CDR3 extends over 15 amino acids. Trimming cost V 4 bases and J 2 bases; bases outside gene matches: 4. Looked up from germline, CDR1 is MNHEY and CDR2 is SVGAGI. The chain's CDR3 is CASSSPGQGNYGYTF. CDR3 coding DNA: TGTGCCAGCAGTTCCCCGGGACAGGGGAACTATGGCTACACCTTC.

The chain combines TRBV3-1 (or the pseudogene TRBV3-2) with TRBJ2-7; D is perhaps TRBD2 (5 bases). The V end lost 0 bases, the J end lost 9 bases, and 9 bases lay between the germline ends. The length of the CDR3 is 12 residues. Looked up from germline, CDR1 is LGHDT and CDR2 is YNNKEL (reference sequence). CDR3 residues: CASSQDGRSQYF. For the CDR3, the DNA is TGTGCCAGCAGCCAAGATGGGAGATCGCAGTACTTC.

The rearrangement joins TRBV18 to TRBJ2-1; 13 bases map to TRBD2. Germline CDR1 KGHSH, CDR2 LQKENI. V trimming: 2 bases; J trimming: 9 bases; junction bases outside the gene matches: 4. CDR3 length: 15 residues. The CDR3 is CASSPGLAGVSEQFF. The CDR3 DNA sequence: TGTGCCAGCTCACCAGGACTAGCGGGAGTTAGTGAGCAGTTCTTC. Filled out from reference TRBV18 and TRBJ2-1, the complete variable domain reads NAGVMQNPRHLVRRRGQEARLRCSPMKGHSHVYWYRQLPEEGLKFMVYLQKENIIDESGMPKERFSAEFPKEGPSILRIQQVVRGDSAAYFCASSPGLAGVSEQFFGPGTRLTVL.

The rearrangement uses TRBV5-5 and TRBJ1-3, with D perhaps TRBD1 (6 bases). Germline loops: CDR1 SGHKS, CDR2 YYEKEE (reference sequence). This CDR3 region has 15 residues. V shed 1 base and J shed 1 base, with 9 bases lying between them. The CDR3 bases are TGTGCCAGCAGCTTGAACAGGGTGTCTGGAAACACCATATATTTT. This sequence encodes CASSLNRVSGNTIYF.

The chain combines TRBV7-9 with TRBJ2-3, with TRBD1 matching over 10 bases. The CDR3 consists of 16 residues. With V trimmed by 5 bases and J by 4 bases, 9 bases remained unmatched. Germline-derived CDR1 and CDR2 are SEHNR and FQNEAQ (reference sequence). The CDR3 DNA is TGTGCCAGCAGCCCACTTAGAGGGACAGGGGCAGATACGCAGTATTTT. Its protein is CASSPLRGTGADTQYF.

J is TRBJ2-2 and V is TRBV5-1; TRBD2 matches 7 bases. The CDR3 contains 18 residues. V trimming: 3 bases; J trimming: 2 bases; junction bases outside the gene matches: 13. Germline CDR1 SGHRS, CDR2 YFSETQ. The CDR3 DNA reads as TGCGCCAGCAGCTCGACGGGTTCGGGAGGCCCAAACACCGGGGAGCTGTTTTTT. Residues: CASSSTGSGGPNTGELFF.

The rearrangement links TRBV4-1 to TRBJ2-1; 7 bases fit TRBD2. Trimming took 6 bases from V and 4 from J; bases not matched to a gene: 9. The germline gives CDR1 MGHRA, CDR2 YSYEKL. The CDR3 is 15 amino acids. CDR3 nucleotides: TGCGCCAGCAGGCTCACTAGCGACTTATACAATGAGCAGTTCTTC. Protein product: CASRLTSDLYNEQFF.

The chain has TRBV6-5 and TRBJ2-2; 8 nucleotides agree with TRBD1. This CDR3 contains 15 residues. The ends lost 2 bases at V and 1 base at J; junction bases unmatched: 0. CDR1 MNHEY and CDR2 SVGAGI come from the germline V gene. CDR3 in amino acids: CASSYGTGNTGELFF. The CDR3 DNA reads TGTGCCAGCAGTTACGGGACAGGGAACACCGGGGAGCTGTTTTTT.

This clone has more than one count but fewer than ten. The gene calls are TRBV5-6 and TRBJ2-7, with 8 bases identical to TRBD1. Germline loops: CDR1 SGHDT, CDR2 YYEEEE. This CDR3 contains 15 residues. V lost 5 bases to trimming and J lost 4 bases; unmatched junction nucleotides: 11. The CDR3 is CASSYVDRGNYEQYF. CDR3 nucleotides: TGTGCCAGCAGTTACGTCGACAGGGGAAATTACGAGCAGTACTTC.